The 8 T cell receptor beta chains reported below all come from one sample, sequenced in a study of blood T cell repertoires in COVID-19. The repertoire was sequenced with immunoSEQ multiplex PCR; TCRdb's copy has only in-frame clones and lacks some. The sample lists under 95,000 clones, about 88% occurring once. The sequenced material came from peripheral blood. Receptor source: an elderly woman with acute or convalescent COVID-19.

This clone appeared a single time. The rearrangement uses TRBV30 and TRBJ2-7; a possible D gene is TRBD1 (5 bases). This CDR3 region has 12 residues. V was trimmed by 3 bases and J by 5 bases, leaving 11 bases between them. Germline V lookup: CDR1 GTSNPN, CDR2 SVGIG (reference sequence). The CDR3 nucleotides read TGTGCCTGGAGCTGGGGCCCCCACGAGCAGTACTTC. Translated: CAWSWGPHEQYF.

For this clone: The sample carries other DNA sequences with the same CDR3. The chain employs TRBV28 and TRBJ1-4; a possible D gene is TRBD1 (6 bases). CDR3 length: 15 residues. Trimming cost V 1 base and J 2 bases, with 8 bases left between them. The germline CDR1 and CDR2 sequences are MDHEN and SYDVKM. CDR3 region: CASSLLGATNEKLFF. As DNA, the CDR3 is TGTGCCAGCAGTTTATTGGGGGCCACTAATGAAAAACTGTTTTTT. The variable domain in full, completed from reference TRBV28 and TRBJ1-4, reads DVKVTQSSRYLVKRTGEKVFLECVQDMDHENMFWYRQDPGLGLRLIYFSYDVKMKEKGDIPEGYSVSREKKERFSLILESASTNQTSMYLCASSLLGATNEKLFFGSGTQLSVL.

The CDR3 loop is CASSGQQGNYGYTF. CDR3 nucleotide sequence: TGTGCCAGCAGTGGCCAACAGGGTAACTATGGCTACACCTTC. V gene TRBV6-6 combines with J gene TRBJ1-2, with D possibly matching TRBD1 (6 bases). The CDR3 length is 14 residues. The V gene lost 5 bases and the J gene lost 1 base, with 11 bases spanning the gap. In germline, CDR1 is MNHNY, CDR2 SVGAGI (reference sequence).

DNA for the CDR3: TGTGCCAGCAGCCCTTGGCGGTCTAATGAGCAGTTCTTC. The encoded protein is CASSPWRSNEQFF. This chain connects TRBV7-2 to TRBJ2-1; D ambiguous. The CDR3 has 13 amino acids. Germline CDR1 and CDR2: SGHTA and FQGNSA. Trimming shortened V by 5 bases and J by 7 bases, and 12 bases separated the two germline ends.

The chain combines TRBV11-3 with TRBJ1-2; 12 bases match TRBD1. Unmatched junction bases numbered 7, after V lost 4 bases and J lost 4 bases. From germline, CDR1 is SGHNT and CDR2 YENEEA. CDR3 length equals 16 residues. The CDR3 DNA follows: TGTGCCAGCAGCTCCCGGGACAGGGGGCGGGTCTATGGCTACACCTTC. It is translated as CASSSRDRGRVYGYTF. The full variable domain, with the rest looked up from reference TRBV11-3 and TRBJ1-2, is EAGVVQSPRYKIIEKKQPVAFWCNPISGHNTLYWYLQNLGQGPELLIRYENEEAVDDSQLPKDRFSAERLKGVDSTLKIQPAELGDSAVYLCASSSRDRGRVYGYTFGSGTRLTVV.

The rearrangement joins TRBV3-1 (or the pseudogene TRBV3-2) to TRBJ1-2; the D is unclear. The CDR3 sequence is 13 residues long. Germline V gene sequence: CDR1 LGHDT, CDR2 YNNKEL (reference sequence). V lost 5 bases and J 5 bases, leaving 12 bases between the germline ends. The CDR3: CASSGPRAYGYTF. The CDR3 bases are TGTGCCAGCAGCGGGCCGCGCGCATATGGCTACACCTTC.

V usage is TRBV5-1 and J usage is TRBJ1-6, with 9 bases aligning to TRBD1. There are 16 residues in the CDR3. CDR1 and CDR2 (germline): SGHRS, YFSETQ. After removal of 4 bases from V and 9 bases from J, the junction contained 11 bases not matched to a gene. CDR3 protein: CASSTGTGTGISPLHF. The CDR3 bases are TGCGCCAGCAGCACTGGAACCGGGACAGGGATTTCACCCCTCCACTTT. Based on the CDR3 plus reference TRBV5-1 and TRBJ1-6, the full variable domain is KAGVTQTPRYLIKTRGQQVTLSCSPISGHRSVSWYQQTPGQGLQFLFEYFSETQRNKGNFPGRFSGRQFSNSRSEMNVSTLELGDSALYLCASSTGTGTGISPLHFGNGTRLTVT.

This rearrangement joins TRBV2 to TRBJ2-7; D unresolved. Germline V gives CDR1 SNHLY, CDR2 FYNNEI. Trimming removed 6 bases at V and 2 bases at J, with 11 bases between. The CDR3 extends over 13 amino acids. The CDR3 sequence: CASSLLPTYEQYF. CDR3 DNA: TGTGCCAGCAGCCTGCTCCCTACCTACGAGCAGTACTTC.